These T cell receptor beta chains were read from a single sample in a study of OX40 agonist ivuxolimab in advanced cancers. The repertoire was sequenced with immunoSEQ multiplex PCR; TCRdb's copy has only in-frame clones and lacks some. The top ten hold 0.55% to 0.65% of the sample, which has over 45,000 clones, less than 90% seen once. Sequenced material: CD4+ or CD8+ T cells sorted from blood, taken in a trial of the OX40 agonist ivuxolimab. These receptors all stem from an adult with an advanced solid tumor such as melanoma, head and neck, liver or kidney cancer. CDR3s include the opening cysteine and the closing phenylalanine or tryptophan. The D gene is left open where the match is weak. Only some rows state a clone size, as once, few, many or a class for expanded clones.

CASSEGMRGPTLGNTIYF | TGTGCCAGCAGTGAAGGAATGAGGGGGCCCACCCTTGGAAACACCATATATTTT | TRBJ1-3 | TRBV2 | NA | TRBD1
CASSLSGRGISGANVLTF | TGTGCCAGCAGTTTATCCGGTAGAGGAATCTCTGGGGCCAACGTCCTGACTTTC | TRBJ2-6 | TRBV27 | NA | NA
CASSLNGGSNTGELFF | TGTGCCAGCAGCTTAAACGGGGGGTCGAACACCGGGGAGCTGTTTTTT | TRBJ2-2 | TRBV7-2 | NA | TRBD2
CASSRPGTGGEKLFF | TGTGCCAGCAGCCGCCCCGGGACAGGCGGCGAAAAACTGTTTTTT | TRBJ1-4 | TRBV7-9 | few | TRBD1
CASRGPGQGDHF | TGTGCCAGCAGAGGACCGGGACAGGGTGACCACTTT | TRBJ1-6 | TRBV6-6 | NA | TRBD1
CASRGLTGTGKDQPQHF | TGTGCCAGCAGGGGCCTCACCGGGACAGGGAAGGATCAGCCCCAGCATTTT | TRBJ1-5 | TRBV27 | NA | TRBD1
CSVVPGQTRVNTEAFF | TGCAGCGTGGTTCCGGGACAGACAAGGGTGAACACTGAAGCTTTCTTT | TRBJ1-1 | TRBV29-1 | once | TRBD1
CASSETLNLAGALDTQYF | TGTGCCAGCAGCGAGACCCTAAACCTAGCGGGGGCCCTGGATACGCAGTATTTT | TRBJ2-3 | TRBV2 | few | TRBD2
CASSDPAAGVDEQFF | TGTGCCAGCAGTGATCCGGCGGCGGGGGTCGATGAGCAGTTCTTC | TRBJ2-1 | TRBV6-4 | NA | TRBD2
CASSQQTGTVNNEQFF | TGTGCCAGCTCACAACAAACCGGGACAGTGAACAATGAGCAGTTCTTC | TRBJ2-1 | TRBV18 | NA | TRBD1
CASSLDRVQGYTF | TGTGCCAGCAGCCTCGACAGGGTACAGGGCTACACCTTC | TRBJ1-2 | TRBV7-2 | NA | TRBD1
CASSPSGVTGELFF | TGTGCCAGCAGCCCTTCTGGGGTTACCGGGGAGCTGTTTTTT | TRBJ2-2 | TRBV7-3 | NA | NA
CASSAISSTDTQYF | TGTGCCAGCAGCGCTATTAGTAGCACAGATACGCAGTATTTT | TRBJ2-3 | TRBV9 | NA | NA
CATSTGLAPDTQYF | TGTGCCACCAGCACTGGACTAGCCCCAGATACGCAGTATTTT | TRBJ2-3 | TRBV15 | NA | TRBD2
CASILGASTDTQYF | TGTGCCAGCATCCTGGGGGCTAGCACAGATACGCAGTATTTT | TRBJ2-3 | TRBV28 | NA | NA
CASSMAGYGYTF | TGTGCCAGTAGTATGGCGGGATATGGCTACACCTTC | TRBJ1-2 | TRBV19 | NA | NA
CASSILPGGYTF | TGTGCCAGTAGTATCCTCCCGGGTGGCTACACCTTC | TRBJ1-2 | TRBV19 | NA | NA
CASSLEGWQPQHF | TGTGCCAGCAGCTTAGAGGGGTGGCAGCCCCAGCATTTT | TRBJ1-5 | TRBV7-9 | NA | NA
CACAGVRETQYF | TGTGCCTGCGCGGGGGTCAGAGAGACCCAGTACTTC | TRBJ2-5 | TRBV28 | NA | TRBD2
CATQGSLGEQFF | TGTGCCACCCAGGGGTCCCTCGGCGAGCAGTTCTTC | TRBJ2-1 | TRBV10-3 | NA | NA
CASSWDRGSPLHF | TGTGCCAGCAGCTGGGACAGGGGTTCACCCCTCCACTTT | TRBJ1-6 | TRBV7-2 | few | TRBD1
CASSDRDYSYEQYF | TGTGCCAGCAGTGACCGGGACTACTCCTACGAGCAGTACTTC | TRBJ2-7 | TRBV6-5 | few | TRBD2
CAWSPGNQPQHF | TGTGCCTGGAGTCCGGGAAATCAGCCCCAGCATTTT | TRBJ1-5 | TRBV30 | NA | NA
CASSARGAGGFSSYNEQFF | TGTGCCAGCAGTGCCAGAGGGGCGGGAGGGTTTAGCTCCTACAATGAGCAGTTCTTC | TRBJ2-1 | TRBV6-1 | NA | TRBD2
CASSLNRPGPNEKLFF | TGTGCCAGCAGCTTAAATCGACCAGGCCCTAATGAAAAACTGTTTTTT | TRBJ1-4 | TRBV7-2 | NA | NA
CATRLEASGGTNTGELFF | TGCGCCACCCGACTAGAGGCTAGCGGGGGTACGAACACCGGGGAGCTGTTTTTT | TRBJ2-2 | TRBV4-1 | NA | TRBD2
CAWSVSSGRDSYEQYF | TGTGCCTGGAGTGTAAGTTCGGGACGAGACTCCTACGAGCAGTACTTC | TRBJ2-7 | TRBV30 | few | NA
CASSQDETRQFF | TGTGCCAGCAGCCAAGATGAAACCAGACAGTTCTTC | TRBJ2-1 | TRBV4-2 | NA | NA
CASGSDAQGLMNTEAFF | TGCGCCAGCGGGAGTGACGCACAGGGGTTGATGAACACTGAAGCTTTCTTT | TRBJ1-1 | TRBV5-1 | NA | TRBD1
CAWSVRVGPLHF | TGTGCCTGGAGTGTAAGGGTGGGGCCCCTCCACTTT | TRBJ1-6 | TRBV30 | few | NA
CASNLRQGSGRAGDTQYF | TGTGCCAGCAATCTTCGACAGGGCAGCGGGAGGGCCGGAGATACGCAGTATTTT | TRBJ2-3 | TRBV28 | once | TRBD2
CAWSNGQGASEQYF | TGTGCCTGGAGCAACGGACAGGGGGCGAGCGAGCAGTACTTC | TRBJ2-7 | TRBV30 | NA | TRBD1
CASSLRAGETQYF | TGTGCCAGCAGTTTAAGGGCAGGGGAGACCCAGTACTTC | TRBJ2-5 | TRBV27 | NA | NA
CASWTWYEQYF | TGTGCCTCATGGACGTGGTATGAGCAGTACTTC | TRBJ2-7 | TRBV30 | NA | NA
CASSLATRGALHNEQFF | TGTGCTAGCAGCTTAGCGACCCGAGGAGCACTCCACAATGAGCAGTTCTTC | TRBJ2-1 | TRBV7-7 | NA | NA
CASSEVGITDTQYF | TGTGCCAGCAGTGAAGTGGGGATCACAGATACGCAGTATTTT | TRBJ2-3 | TRBV6-5 | once | NA
CASKSDRANSPLHF | TGTGCCAGCAAATCCGACAGGGCCAATTCACCCCTCCACTTT | TRBJ1-6 | TRBV27 | NA | TRBD1
CASSLRVSAGELFF | TGCGCCAGCAGCCTGAGGGTGTCGGCCGGGGAGCTGTTTTTT | TRBJ2-2 | TRBV5-1 | NA | NA
CASSLGTESNEQFF | TGCGCCAGCAGCTTGGGGACTGAGAGCAATGAGCAGTTCTTC | TRBJ2-1 | TRBV5-1 | NA | NA
CASSSWNSSYNEQFF | TGTGCCAGCAGCTCCTGGAATAGCTCCTACAATGAGCAGTTCTTC | TRBJ2-1 | TRBV7-9 | NA | NA
CASSQTGLEQYF | TGTGCCAGCAGTCAGACGGGCCTTGAGCAGTACTTC | TRBJ2-7 | TRBV28 | NA | NA
CASSFVGGRSSYEQYF | TGTGCCAGCAGCTTTGTAGGAGGCAGAAGCTCCTACGAGCAGTACTTC | TRBJ2-7 | TRBV11-1 | NA | NA
CASSLVPGGAYEQYF | TGTGCCAGCAGCTTAGTACCGGGAGGGGCCTACGAGCAGTACTTC | TRBJ2-7 | TRBV11-2 | NA | TRBD2
CASSPGQLSTDTQYF | TGCGCCAGCAGCCCCGGACAGCTGTCCACAGATACGCAGTATTTT | TRBJ2-3 | TRBV5-1 | NA | NA
CASSFYSSYEQYF | TGTGCCAGCAGCTTCTACAGCTCCTACGAGCAGTACTTC | TRBJ2-7 | TRBV7-9 | NA | NA